The sequence of this T cell receptor (beta chain) was determined in a study of technical replicates of blood from four donors. The CDR3 totals 14 residues. V lost 4 bases and J lost 4, with 12 bases in between. Germline values: CDR1 SGHNT, CDR2 YENEEA. TCRdb keeps only in-frame clones here, not all; method: immunoSEQ multiplex PCR. Found here are approximately 70,000 clones, less than 97% of them singletons; the top ten hold less than 0.25%. The chain employs TRBV11-3 and TRBJ2-3; D may be TRBD1 (6 bases). Material: T cells isolated from PBMCs. This sequence originates from a human donor in good health. This CDR3 reads CASSSRGSADTQYF. The CDR3 DNA reads as TGTGCCAGCAGCTCCAGGGGTAGCGCAGATACGCAGTATTTT. Drawing the rest from reference TRBV11-3 and TRBJ2-3, the complete variable domain is EAGVVQSPRYKIIEKKQPVAFWCNPISGHNTLYWYLQNLGQGPELLIRYENEEAVDDSQLPKDRFSAERLKGVDSTLKIQPAELGDSAVYLCASSSRGSADTQYFGPGTRLTVL.